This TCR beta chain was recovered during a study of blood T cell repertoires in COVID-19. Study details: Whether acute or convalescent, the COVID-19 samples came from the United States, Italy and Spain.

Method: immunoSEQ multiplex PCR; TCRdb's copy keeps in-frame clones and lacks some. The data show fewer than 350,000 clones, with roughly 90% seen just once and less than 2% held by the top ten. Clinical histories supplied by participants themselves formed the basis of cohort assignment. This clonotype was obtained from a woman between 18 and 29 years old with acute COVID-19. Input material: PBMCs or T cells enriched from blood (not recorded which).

The CDR3: CASSFSALHQPQHF. CDR3 DNA: TGTGCCAGCAGCTTTTCAGCGCTGCATCAGCCCCAGCATTTT. The genes are TRBV5-6 and TRBJ1-5, with D unresolved. The germline gives CDR1 SGHDT, CDR2 YYEEEE. The CDR3 has 14 amino acids. V dropped 2 bases and J dropped 5 bases, with 11 bases sitting between them.